The sequence of this TCR beta chain was determined in a study of T-cell reconstitution after alpha-beta-depleted transplantation in children. Whole-study findings and limits: Two months or so post-transplant, alpha-beta T cells reportedly derived from several hundred expanded graft clones. When one year had passed after transplant, most T-cell counts and diversity came from newly produced T cells.

Per the germline V gene, CDR1 is SGHVS and CDR2 is FNYEAQ. V dropped 5 bases and J dropped 4; count of bases not matched to a gene: 6. This CDR3 comprises 15 residues. Molecular barcoding with unique molecular identifiers was used for the TCRbeta library. TCRdb re-analysed the PCR reads in MiXCR, keeping a single row per CDR3 protein. The sample carries 6,000 or so distinct CDR3 sequences, roughly 14% recorded once. Points on this clonotype: Antigen specificity is unknown.

Sequencing was performed on PBMCs, taken before TCRalphabeta/CD19-depleted stem cell transplant. This clonotype was sampled from a boy younger than 18 with acute lymphoblastic leukemia, due to receive a stem cell transplant. This chain joins TRBV7-6 and TRBJ2-1; TRBD2 aligns across 9 bases. The CDR3 DNA reads as TGTGCCAGCAGCCCCCGGACTAGCGCGTACAATGAGCAGTTCTTC. Translated, it gives CASSPRTSAYNEQFF.